The entry below gives a single T cell receptor (beta chain) sequence along with its context. The data were obtained in a study of blood T cell repertoires in COVID-19. On the study more broadly: Samples came from the United States, Italy and Spain, spanning acute and convalescent COVID-19.

The CDR3 spans 12 residues. CDR1 and CDR2 from the germline V gene are SGDLS and YYNGEE. Trimming removed 3 bases at V and 4 bases at J, with 7 bases between. Original processing notes: Reference gene primers were amplified, and this amplification served to estimate nucleated cell counts. Only in-frame clones appear in the TCRdb table, and some are missing; sequencing was by immunoSEQ multiplex PCR. That table furnishes V, J and clone size, whereas the DNA furnished D and trimming. In the table there are more than 70,000 clones, approximately 86% of which are singletons. The V and J genes are TRBV9 and TRBJ2-5, with no clear D. The sequence came from a woman between 45 and 60 years old with active or convalescent COVID-19. Sequencing used peripheral blood. The CDR3 nucleotides read TGTGCCAGCAGCGCCACGGGAGAGACCCAGTACTTC. Its protein product is CASSATGETQYF.